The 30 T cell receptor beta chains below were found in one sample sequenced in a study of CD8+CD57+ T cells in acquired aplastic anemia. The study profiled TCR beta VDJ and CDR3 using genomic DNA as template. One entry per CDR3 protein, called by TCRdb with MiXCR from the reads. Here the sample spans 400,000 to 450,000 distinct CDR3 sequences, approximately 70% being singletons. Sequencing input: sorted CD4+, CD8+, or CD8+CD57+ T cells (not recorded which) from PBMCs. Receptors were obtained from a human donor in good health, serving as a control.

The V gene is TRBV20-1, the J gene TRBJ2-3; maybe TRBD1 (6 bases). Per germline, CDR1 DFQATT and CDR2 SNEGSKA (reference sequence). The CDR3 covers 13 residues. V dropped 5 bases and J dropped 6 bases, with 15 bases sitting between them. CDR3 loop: CSALEGTGDTQYF. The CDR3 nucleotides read TGCAGTGCTCTAGAAGGAACAGGGGATACGCAGTATTTT.

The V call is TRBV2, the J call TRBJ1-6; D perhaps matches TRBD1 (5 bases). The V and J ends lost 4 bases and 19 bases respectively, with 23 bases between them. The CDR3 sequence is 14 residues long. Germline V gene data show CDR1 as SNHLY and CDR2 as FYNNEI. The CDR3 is CASSVQGALNGEHF. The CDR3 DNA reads TGTGCCAGCAGTGTCCAGGGCGCCCTAAACGGCGAGCACTTT.

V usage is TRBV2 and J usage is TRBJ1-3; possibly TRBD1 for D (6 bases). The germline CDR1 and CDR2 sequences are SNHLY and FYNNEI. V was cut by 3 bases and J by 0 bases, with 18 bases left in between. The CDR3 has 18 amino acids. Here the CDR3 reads CASSDSQGFDSSGNTIYF. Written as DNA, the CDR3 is TGTGCCAGCAGTGACTCGCAGGGGTTCGATAGCTCTGGAAACACCATATATTTT.

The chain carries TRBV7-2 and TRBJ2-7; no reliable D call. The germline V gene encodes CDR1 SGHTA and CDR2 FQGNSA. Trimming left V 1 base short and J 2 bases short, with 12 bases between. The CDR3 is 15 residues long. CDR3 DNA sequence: TGTGCCAGCAGCTTAGTGGCGTTAGATCCCTACGAGCAGTACTTC. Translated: CASSLVALDPYEQYF.

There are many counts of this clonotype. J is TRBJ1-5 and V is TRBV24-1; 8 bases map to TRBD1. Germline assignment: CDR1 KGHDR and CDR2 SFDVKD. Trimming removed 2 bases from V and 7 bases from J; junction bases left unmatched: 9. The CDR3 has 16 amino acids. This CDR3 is CATSDSLQGAGQPQHF. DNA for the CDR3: TGTGCCACCAGTGATTCGCTGCAGGGGGCGGGACAGCCCCAGCATTTT.

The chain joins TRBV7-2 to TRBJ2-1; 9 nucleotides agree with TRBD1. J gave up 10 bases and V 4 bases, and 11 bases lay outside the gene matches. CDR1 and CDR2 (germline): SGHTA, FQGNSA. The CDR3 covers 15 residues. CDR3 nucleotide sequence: TGTGCCAGCAGCTCACCGACAGGGGGAGGCGGGGAGCAGTTCTTC. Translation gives CASSSPTGGGGEQFF.

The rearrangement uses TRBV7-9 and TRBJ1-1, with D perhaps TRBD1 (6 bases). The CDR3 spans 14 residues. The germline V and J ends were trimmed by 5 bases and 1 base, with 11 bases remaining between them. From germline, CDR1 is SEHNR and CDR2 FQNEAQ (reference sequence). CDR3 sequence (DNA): TGTGCCAGCAGCGACACAGGGAGGAACACTGAAGCTTTCTTT. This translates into CASSDTGRNTEAFF.

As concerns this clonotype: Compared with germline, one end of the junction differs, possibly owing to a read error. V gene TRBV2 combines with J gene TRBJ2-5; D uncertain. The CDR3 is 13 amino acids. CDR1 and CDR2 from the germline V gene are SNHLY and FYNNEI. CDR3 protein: CASSLGLTETEYF. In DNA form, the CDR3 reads TGTGCCAGCAGCTTAGGGTTGACTGAGACCGAGTACTTC.

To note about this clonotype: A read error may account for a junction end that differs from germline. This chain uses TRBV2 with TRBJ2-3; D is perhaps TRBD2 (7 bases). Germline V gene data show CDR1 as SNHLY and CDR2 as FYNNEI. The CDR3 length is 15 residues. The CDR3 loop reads CASSEAPAGANGYSF. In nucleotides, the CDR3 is TGTGCCAGCAGTGAAGCGCCCGCGGGGGCGAATGGCTACTCCTTC.

CDR3 DNA: TGTGCCAGCAGCGTAGCGAGAACAGGTTTGGGTGAGACCCAGTACTTC. Amino acids: CASSVARTGLGETQYF. The chain joins TRBV2 to TRBJ2-5; D is tentatively TRBD1 or TRBD2 (5 bases each). This CDR3 has 16 amino acids. Trimming took 6 bases from V and 5 from J, leaving 22 bases between them. Germline assignment: CDR1 SNHLY and CDR2 FYNNEI.

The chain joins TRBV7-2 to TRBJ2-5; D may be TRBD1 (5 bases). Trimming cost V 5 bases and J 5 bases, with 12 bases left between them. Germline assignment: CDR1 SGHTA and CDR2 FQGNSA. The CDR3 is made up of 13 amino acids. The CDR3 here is CASSTQGYETQYF. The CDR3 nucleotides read TGTGCCAGCAGCACCCAGGGCTACGAGACCCAGTACTTC.

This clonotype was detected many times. CDR3 amino acids: CASSLEAGDHRAQHF. The DNA for the CDR3 is TGTGCCAGCAGCTTAGAGGCAGGGGACCACAGGGCCCAGCATTTT. The rearrangement links TRBV7-8 to TRBJ1-5; TRBD1 is a possible D gene (6 bases). Germline V CDR1 and CDR2: SGHVS, FQNEAQ. There are 15 residues in the CDR3. Trimming cost V 1 base and J 11 bases, with 18 bases left between them.

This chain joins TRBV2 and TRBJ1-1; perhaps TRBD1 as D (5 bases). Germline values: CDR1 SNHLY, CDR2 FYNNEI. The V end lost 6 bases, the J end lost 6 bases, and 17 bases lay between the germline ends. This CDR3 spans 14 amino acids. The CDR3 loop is CASSPGTLTPEAFF. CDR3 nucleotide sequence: TGTGCCAGCAGCCCCGGGACCCTCACCCCTGAAGCTTTCTTT.

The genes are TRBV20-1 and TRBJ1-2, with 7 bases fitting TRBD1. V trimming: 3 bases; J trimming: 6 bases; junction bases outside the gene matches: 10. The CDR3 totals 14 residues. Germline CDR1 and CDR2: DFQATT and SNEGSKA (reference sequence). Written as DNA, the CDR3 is TGCAGTGCTAGGGTGACAGGGTTCGATCATGGCTACACCTTC. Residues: CSARVTGFDHGYTF.

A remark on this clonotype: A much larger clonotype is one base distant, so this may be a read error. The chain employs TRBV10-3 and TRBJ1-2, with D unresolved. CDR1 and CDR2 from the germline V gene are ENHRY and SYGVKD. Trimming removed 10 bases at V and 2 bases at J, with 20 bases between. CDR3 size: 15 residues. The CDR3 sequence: CASPPSRESNYGYTF. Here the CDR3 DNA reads TGTGCCAGCCCACCATCCAGAGAATCGAACTATGGCTACACCTTC.

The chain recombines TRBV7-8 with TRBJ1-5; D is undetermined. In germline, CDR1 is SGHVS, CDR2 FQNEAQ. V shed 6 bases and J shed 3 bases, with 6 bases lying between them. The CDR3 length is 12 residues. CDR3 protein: CASSGFNQPQHF. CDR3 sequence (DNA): TGTGCCAGCAGTGGGTTCAATCAGCCCCAGCATTTT.

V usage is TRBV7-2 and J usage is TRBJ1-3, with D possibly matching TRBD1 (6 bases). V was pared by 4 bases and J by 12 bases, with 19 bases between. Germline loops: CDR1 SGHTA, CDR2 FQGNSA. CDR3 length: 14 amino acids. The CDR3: CASSSTGTENIIYF. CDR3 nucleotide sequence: TGTGCCAGCAGCTCTACAGGGACCGAAAATATCATATATTTT.

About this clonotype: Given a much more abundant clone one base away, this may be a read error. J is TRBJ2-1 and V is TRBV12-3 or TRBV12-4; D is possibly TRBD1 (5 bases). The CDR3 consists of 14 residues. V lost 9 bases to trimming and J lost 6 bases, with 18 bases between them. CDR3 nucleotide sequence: TGTGCCAGGAGAGTAGGGGCGCAGGGCAATGAGCAGTTCTTC. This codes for CARRVGAQGNEQFF.

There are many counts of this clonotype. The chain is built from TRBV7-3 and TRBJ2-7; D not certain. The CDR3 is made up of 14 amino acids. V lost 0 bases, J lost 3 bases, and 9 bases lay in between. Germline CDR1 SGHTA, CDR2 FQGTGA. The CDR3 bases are TGTGCCAGCAGCTTAACCCCTCCAGGCTACGAGCAGTACTTC. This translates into CASSLTPPGYEQYF. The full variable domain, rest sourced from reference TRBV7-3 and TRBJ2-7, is GAGVSQTPSNKVTEKGKYVELRCDPISGHTALYWYRQSLGQGPEFLIYFQGTGAADDSGLPNDRFFAVRPEGSVSTLKIQRTERGDSAVYLCASSLTPPGYEQYFGPGTRLTVT.

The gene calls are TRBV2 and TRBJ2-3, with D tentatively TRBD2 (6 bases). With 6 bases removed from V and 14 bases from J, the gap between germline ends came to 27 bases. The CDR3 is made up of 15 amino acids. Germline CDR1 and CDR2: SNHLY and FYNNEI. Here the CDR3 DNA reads TGTGCCAGCAGGTTAAGGCGGAGGGCCGAACACACAAGGTATTTT. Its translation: CASRLRRRAEHTRYF.

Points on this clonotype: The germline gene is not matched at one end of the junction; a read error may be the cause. The CDR3 nucleotides are TGTGCCAGCAGTGTAGTGGTAGGAACCTTCGCTGACGCTTTCTTT. Translating it yields CASSVVVGTFADAFF. The chain employs TRBV10-2 and TRBJ1-1; D not resolved. This CDR3 has 15 residues. From germline, CDR1 is WSHSY and CDR2 SAAADI.

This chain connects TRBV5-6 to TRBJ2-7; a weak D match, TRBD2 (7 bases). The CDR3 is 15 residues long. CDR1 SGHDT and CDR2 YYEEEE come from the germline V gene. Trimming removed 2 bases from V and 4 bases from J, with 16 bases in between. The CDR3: CASSLARGAGYEQYF. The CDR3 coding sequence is TGTGCCAGCAGCTTAGCCCGGGGGGCGGGATACGAGCAGTACTTC.

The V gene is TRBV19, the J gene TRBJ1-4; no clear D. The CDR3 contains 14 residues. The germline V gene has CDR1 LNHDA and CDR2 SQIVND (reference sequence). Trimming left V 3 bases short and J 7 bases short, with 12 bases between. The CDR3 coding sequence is TGTGCCAGTAGTATCGGCGCAACAAGTGAAAAACTGTTTTTT. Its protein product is CASSIGATSEKLFF.

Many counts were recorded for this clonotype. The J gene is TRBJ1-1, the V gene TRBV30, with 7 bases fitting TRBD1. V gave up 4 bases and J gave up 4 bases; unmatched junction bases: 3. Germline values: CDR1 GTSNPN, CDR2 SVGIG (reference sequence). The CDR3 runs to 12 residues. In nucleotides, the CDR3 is TGTGCCTGGATGGACAGGTCCACTGAAGCTTTCTTT. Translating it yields CAWMDRSTEAFF.

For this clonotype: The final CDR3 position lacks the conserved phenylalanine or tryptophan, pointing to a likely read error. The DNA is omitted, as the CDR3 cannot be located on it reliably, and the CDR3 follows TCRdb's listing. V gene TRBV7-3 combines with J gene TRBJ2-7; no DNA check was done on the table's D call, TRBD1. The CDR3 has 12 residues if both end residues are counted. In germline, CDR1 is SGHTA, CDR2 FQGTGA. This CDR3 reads CASSTGHEEEDY.

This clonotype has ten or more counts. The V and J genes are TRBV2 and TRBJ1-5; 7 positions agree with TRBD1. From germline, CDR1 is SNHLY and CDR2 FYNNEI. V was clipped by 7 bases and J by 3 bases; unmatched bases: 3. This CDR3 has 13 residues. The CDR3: CASMGQPNQPQHF. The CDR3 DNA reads TGTGCCAGCATGGGACAGCCCAATCAGCCCCAGCATTTT.

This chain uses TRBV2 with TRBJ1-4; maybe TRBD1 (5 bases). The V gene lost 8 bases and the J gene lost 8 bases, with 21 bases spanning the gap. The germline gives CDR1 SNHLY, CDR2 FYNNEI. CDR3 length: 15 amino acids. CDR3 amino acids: CASGQAGGKKEKLFF. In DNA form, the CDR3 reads TGTGCCAGCGGTCAAGCGGGGGGGAAAAAAGAAAAACTGTTTTTT.

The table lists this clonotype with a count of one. CDR3 nucleotides: TGCGCCAGCAGCCTGGGACAGCGACCTACCCTCCACTTT. It encodes CASSLGQRPTLHF. The chain joins TRBV5-1 to TRBJ1-6; TRBD1 matches at 7 bases. Per the germline V gene, CDR1 is SGHRS and CDR2 is YFSETQ. This CDR3 contains 13 residues. J lost 14 bases, V lost 4 bases, and 9 bases had no gene match.

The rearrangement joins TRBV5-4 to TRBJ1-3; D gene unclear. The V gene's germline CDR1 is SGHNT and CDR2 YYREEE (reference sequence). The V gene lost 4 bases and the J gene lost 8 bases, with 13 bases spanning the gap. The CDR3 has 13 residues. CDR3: CASSVSAVDTIYF. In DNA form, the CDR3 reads TGTGCCAGCAGCGTATCGGCTGTCGACACCATATATTTT.

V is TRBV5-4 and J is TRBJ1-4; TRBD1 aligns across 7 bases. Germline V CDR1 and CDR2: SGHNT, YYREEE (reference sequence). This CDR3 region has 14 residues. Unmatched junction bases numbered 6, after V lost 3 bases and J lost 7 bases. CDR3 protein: CASSWDRDGEKLFF. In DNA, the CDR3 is TGTGCCAGCAGCTGGGACAGAGATGGTGAAAAACTGTTTTTT.